This entry is about one TCR beta chain. The V end was cut by 6 bases, the J end by 3 bases, with 14 bases between. Germline V gene sequence: CDR1 MNHEY, CDR2 SVGAGI. The CDR3 loop spans 15 amino acids. The data derive from a study of patients and donors after allogeneic stem cell transplantation. TCRdb called the RT-PCR reads again in MiXCR, with one record for every CDR3 protein. The table has under 200,000 distinct CDR3 sequences, over 25% seen once. This receptor was taken from a human donor who was either an allogeneic HSCT recipient or a stem cell or donor lymphocyte infusion donor (not recorded which). It is not recorded whose cells these are; they may come from a transplant donor. The sample comprised blood, either unsorted or a sorted T cell fraction (not recorded which). V and J are TRBV6-5 and TRBJ1-4; D might be TRBD1 (5 bases). CDR3 sequence (DNA): TGTGCCAGCAGACCCAGGGTGTGGGCTAATGAAAAACTGTTTTTT. It is translated as CASRPRVWANEKLFF.